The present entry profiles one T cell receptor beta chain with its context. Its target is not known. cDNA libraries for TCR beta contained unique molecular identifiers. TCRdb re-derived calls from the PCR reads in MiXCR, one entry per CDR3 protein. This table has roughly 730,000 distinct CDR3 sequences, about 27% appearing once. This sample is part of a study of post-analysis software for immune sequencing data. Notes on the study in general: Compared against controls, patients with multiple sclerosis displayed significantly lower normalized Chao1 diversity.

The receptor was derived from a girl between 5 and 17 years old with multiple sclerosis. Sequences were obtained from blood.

The DNA for the CDR3 is TGCAGTGCTAGTAAGCGGGACCCTTACGCCGAGCAGTACTTC. Translation gives CSASKRDPYAEQYF. V gene TRBV20-1 combines with J gene TRBJ2-7; 7 bases fit TRBD2. In germline, CDR1 is DFQATT, CDR2 SNEGSKA (reference sequence). CDR3 size: 14 residues. The V segment lost 3 bases and the J segment 6 bases; nucleotides outside the gene matches: 11.